This TCR beta chain stems from a study of blood T cell repertoires in COVID-19. About the research overall: In each case, the material was cDNA or gDNA derived from T cells, B-cell-depleted T cells, or PBMCs.

Trimming pared 6 bases from V and 1 base from J, leaving 19 bases between. Germline V lookup: CDR1 SGDLS, CDR2 YYNGEE. The CDR3 runs 16 residues. Authors' data handling: For nucleated cells, counts were estimated from reference gene primer amplification. Using immunoSEQ multiplex PCR, the repertoire was profiled, and TCRdb retains in-frame clones only, with some absent. D and trimming come from the DNA, and the V and J calls and clone size come from that table. The sample includes about 140,000 clones, about 86% of them seen just once. The sequenced sample was peripheral blood. The chain has TRBV9 and TRBJ1-1, with D possibly TRBD1 on 6 matching bases. This TCR was recovered from a human donor in a cohort sampled during active COVID-19. Here the CDR3 reads CASNRQVGVTNTEAFF. In DNA form, the CDR3 reads TGTGCCAGCAATCGACAGGTTGGGGTAACGAACACTGAAGCTTTCTTT. Together with reference TRBV9 and TRBJ1-1, the CDR3 gives the full variable domain: DSGVTQTPKHLITATGQRVTLRCSPRSGDLSVYWYQQSLDQGLQFLIQYYNGEERAKGNILERFSAQQFPDLHSELNLSSLELGDSALYFCASNRQVGVTNTEAFFGQGTRLTVV.